Below, 18 T cell receptor beta chains from the same sample are listed, as sequenced in a study of blood T cell repertoires in COVID-19. Sequencing used immunoSEQ multiplex PCR; TCRdb keeps in-frame clones, though not all of them. The repertoire consists of fewer than 300,000 clones, with 88% occurring once and the leading ten covering around 0.8%. Sequencing was carried out using peripheral blood. These receptors came from a young woman with acute or convalescent COVID-19.

This chain connects TRBV13 to TRBJ2-7, with D possibly being TRBD1 (6 bases). Trimming removed 5 bases from V and 4 bases from J, with 15 bases in between. From germline, CDR1 is PRHDT and CDR2 FYEKMQ (reference sequence). This CDR3 comprises 14 residues. The CDR3 spells CASSITGTKYEQYF. CDR3 coding DNA: TGTGCCAGCAGCATCACCGGGACAAAATACGAGCAGTACTTC.

The chain couples TRBV29-1 to TRBJ2-3; tentative D call: TRBD1 (5 bases). The germline CDR1 and CDR2 sequences are SQVTM and ANQGSEA. CDR3 length equals 12 residues. The V end lost 4 bases, the J end lost 5 bases, and 10 bases lay between the germline ends. CDR3 loop: CSVAGLGDTQYF. CDR3 bases: TGCAGCGTTGCAGGGTTAGGAGATACGCAGTATTTT.

V usage is TRBV3-1 (or the pseudogene TRBV3-2) and J usage is TRBJ2-1; TRBD2 is a possible D gene (5 bases). This CDR3 region has 12 residues. Germline V gene data show CDR1 as LGHDT and CDR2 as YNNKEL (reference sequence). The V and J ends lost 1 base and 14 bases respectively, with 12 bases between them. CDR3 loop: CASSQGQRSKFF. The CDR3 region has the DNA TGTGCCAGCAGCCAAGGGCAGCGGTCCAAGTTCTTC.

This sequence joins TRBV9 and TRBJ2-5; tentative D call: TRBD1 (6 bases). The germline V and J ends were trimmed by 0 bases and 4 bases, with 13 bases remaining between them. CDR1 and CDR2 (germline): SGDLS, YYNGEE. This CDR3 is built from 15 residues. CDR3 in DNA: TGTGCCAGCAGCGTAGACGAGGGGGTCCGAGAGACCCAGTACTTC. Amino acids: CASSVDEGVRETQYF.

A single count supports this clone. The J gene is TRBJ1-2, the V gene TRBV6-5; 7 nucleotides line up with TRBD1. This CDR3 region has 15 residues. The V gene's germline CDR1 is MNHEY and CDR2 SVGAGI. V shed 6 bases, J shed 4 bases, and the junction held 11 bases outside the gene matches. DNA of the CDR3: TGTGCCAGCAGCTCAATCCGGACAGGCTTCTATGGCTACACCTTC. It specifies CASSSIRTGFYGYTF.

This sequence joins TRBV7-8 and TRBJ2-1, with D perhaps matching TRBD2 (5 bases). The CDR3 spans 14 residues. The V end lost 5 bases, the J end lost 3 bases, and 11 bases lay between the germline ends. Germline CDR1 is SGHVS and CDR2 is FQNEAQ. The CDR3 is CASSLRTGYNEQFF. CDR3 nucleotides: TGTGCCAGCAGCCTCCGGACTGGCTACAATGAGCAGTTCTTC.

This chain links TRBV6-5 with TRBJ2-1; 10 bases agree with TRBD1. Per germline, CDR1 MNHEY and CDR2 SVGAGI. There are 15 residues in the CDR3. The junction had 2 bases not matched to a gene; V was cut back by 4 bases and J by 2 bases. The CDR3 DNA reads as TGTGCCAGCAGTTCCGGGACAGGGGCCTACAATGAGCAGTTCTTC. It is translated as CASSSGTGAYNEQFF.

This clone was counted once. The chain recombines TRBV5-4 with TRBJ1-2; D is uncertain. Deletions cut 1 base from V and 0 bases from J, with 4 bases between. The CDR3 is made up of 13 amino acids. CDR1 is SGHNT, CDR2 YYREEE, per germline (reference sequence). CDR3 bases: TGTGCCAGCAGCTTGACGGCTAACTATGGCTACACCTTC. It yields the protein CASSLTANYGYTF.

The genes are TRBV4-1 and TRBJ2-7, with 13 bases fitting TRBD2. Looked up from germline, CDR1 is MGHRA and CDR2 is YSYEKL. CDR3 length: 14 residues. The ends lost 4 bases at V and 6 bases at J; junction bases unmatched: 3. In DNA form, the CDR3 reads TGCGCCAGCAGCCGGACTAGCGGGAGCCCCGAGCAGTACTTC. Translating gives CASSRTSGSPEQYF.

The chain uses TRBV19 and TRBJ2-2; 13 bases are a match to TRBD2. Germline V CDR1 and CDR2: LNHDA, SQIVND (reference sequence). The CDR3 runs 18 residues. With V trimmed by 6 bases and J by 0 bases, 7 bases remained unmatched. The CDR3 is CASRIPGLAGTNTGELFF. The CDR3 region has the DNA TGTGCCAGTAGAATTCCGGGACTAGCGGGAACGAACACCGGGGAGCTGTTTTTT.

V usage is TRBV2 and J usage is TRBJ2-4; 9 bases are a match to TRBD1. The V segment lost 9 bases and the J segment 7 bases; nucleotides outside the gene matches: 7. The germline CDR1 and CDR2 sequences are SNHLY and FYNNEI. The CDR3 has 13 amino acids. CDR3 DNA sequence: TGTGCCAGGTCGACAGGGGGTAGGAACATTCAGTACTTC. Amino acid sequence: CARSTGGRNIQYF.

This chain uses TRBV9 with TRBJ1-3; D might be TRBD1 (5 bases). The CDR3 is 16 residues long. The V and J ends lost 3 bases and 0 bases respectively, with 13 bases between them. Looked up from germline, CDR1 is SGDLS and CDR2 is YYNGEE. The CDR3 reads CASSAVGRSSGNTIYF. CDR3 nucleotide sequence: TGTGCCAGCAGCGCCGTGGGGCGTAGCTCTGGAAACACCATATATTTT.

The chain recombines TRBV7-8 with TRBJ2-1; the D is unclear. Germline V lookup: CDR1 SGHVS, CDR2 FQNEAQ. The V end lost 5 bases, the J end lost 0 bases, and 11 bases lay between the germline ends. CDR3 length: 15 amino acids. The CDR3 region has the DNA TGTGCCAGCAGCCCCCACCCGGGCTCCTACAATGAGCAGTTCTTC. This codes for CASSPHPGSYNEQFF.

The V and J genes are TRBV7-3 and TRBJ2-7, with 9 bases aligning to TRBD2. V gave up 8 bases and J gave up 5 bases; unmatched junction bases: 7. This CDR3 comprises 13 residues. The germline CDR1 and CDR2 sequences are SGHTA and FQGTGA. CDR3 region: CASGSGRFDEQYF. CDR3 DNA sequence: TGTGCCAGCGGGAGCGGGAGGTTCGACGAGCAGTACTTC. Full variable domain (remainder filled in from reference TRBV7-3 and TRBJ2-7): GAGVSQTPSNKVTEKGKYVELRCDPISGHTALYWYRQSLGQGPEFLIYFQGTGAADDSGLPNDRFFAVRPEGSVSTLKIQRTERGDSAVYLCASGSGRFDEQYFGPGTRLTVT.

The J gene is TRBJ1-1, the V gene TRBV20-1; D possibly corresponds to TRBD1 (5 bases). CDR3 length: 11 amino acids. Trimming removed 5 bases at V and 5 bases at J, with 9 bases between. Germline lookup yields CDR1 DFQATT and CDR2 SNEGSKA (reference sequence). The DNA for the CDR3 is TGCAGTGCTTACAGGTCTACTGAAGCTTTCTTT. This sequence encodes CSAYRSTEAFF.

This clone has only one observation. This sequence joins TRBV5-4 and TRBJ2-1; TRBD1 matches at 9 bases. Germline V lookup: CDR1 SGHNT, CDR2 YYREEE (reference sequence). The CDR3 is made up of 17 amino acids. V lost 0 bases and J lost 7; bases outside the gene matches: 11. CDR3: CASSLAPGTGGVNEQFF. DNA for the CDR3: TGTGCCAGCAGCTTGGCCCCCGGTACAGGGGGCGTGAATGAGCAGTTCTTC.

V and J are TRBV4-3 and TRBJ1-5; the D is unclear. The CDR3 sequence is 15 residues long. Per the germline V gene, CDR1 is LGHNA and CDR2 is YSLEER. With 1 base removed from V and 0 bases from J, the gap between germline ends came to 7 bases. The DNA for the CDR3 is TGCGCCAGCAGCCAAGTTGCAGGTAGCAATCAGCCCCAGCATTTT. This codes for CASSQVAGSNQPQHF.

The chain uses TRBV5-6 and TRBJ2-1; 9 bases align to TRBD2. In germline, CDR1 is SGHDT, CDR2 YYEEEE. CDR3 length equals 15 residues. Trimming removed 5 bases from V and 10 bases from J; junction bases left unmatched: 13. The CDR3 DNA reads as TGTGCCAGCAGACCCAGACTAGCGGACGGTTGGGAGCAGTTCTTC. Residues: CASRPRLADGWEQFF.